A single sample gave rise to the 12 T cell receptor beta chains below, sequenced in a study of cytomegalovirus exposure and HLA in healthy donors. PCR was performed using 60 Vbeta and 13 Jbeta primers. Generated by immunoSEQ multiplex PCR, the TCRdb table keeps only in-frame clones and is missing some. The data hold around 130,000 clones, with around 82% observed a single time. The sample comprised PBMCs. These TCRs come from a man in his fifties or sixties in good health and CMV-seronegative.

A few counts support this clone. The V call is TRBV6-6, the J call TRBJ1-1; no firm D call. V lost 3 bases and J lost 1, with 12 bases in between. Germline V lookup: CDR1 MNHNY, CDR2 SVGAGI (reference sequence). The CDR3 has 15 residues. In nucleotides, the CDR3 is TGTGCCAGCAGTTATAGTGGACTTACGAACACTGAAGCTTTCTTT. It is translated as CASSYSGLTNTEAFF.

This clone has a handful of counts. The rearrangement joins TRBV6-5 to TRBJ1-5, with D possibly TRBD1 on 5 matching bases. The CDR3 extends over 13 amino acids. V was shortened by 6 bases and J by 6 bases, with 12 bases between the two germline ends. The V gene's germline CDR1 is MNHEY and CDR2 SVGAGI. DNA of the CDR3: TGTGCCAGCAGACCAAACGGGGGTCAGCCCCAGCATTTT. This sequence encodes CASRPNGGQPQHF.

The chain combines TRBV20-1 with TRBJ2-7, with D uncertain. V was shortened by 0 bases and J by 5 bases, with 5 bases between the two germline ends. The CDR3 consists of 11 residues. From germline, CDR1 is DFQATT and CDR2 SNEGSKA (reference sequence). CDR3 protein: CSAREQNEQYF. The DNA of the CDR3 is TGCAGTGCTAGAGAGCAGAACGAGCAGTACTTC.

The J gene is TRBJ2-7, the V gene TRBV27; 11 bases fit TRBD2. CDR1 is MNHEY, CDR2 SMNVEV, per germline (reference sequence). V trimming: 5 bases; J trimming: 4 bases; junction bases outside the gene matches: 7. This CDR3 is built from 15 residues. CDR3 DNA sequence: TGTGCCAGCAGTACCTTAGCGGGAGGGGCGTACGAGCAGTACTTC. Protein sequence: CASSTLAGGAYEQYF.

This rearrangement joins TRBV5-4 to TRBJ2-3, with a weak D call TRBD2 (5 bases). V lost 0 bases, J lost 6 bases, and 8 bases lay in between. Germline CDR1 SGHNT, CDR2 YYREEE (reference sequence). The CDR3 has 13 amino acids. In DNA, the CDR3 is TGTGCCAGCAGCTTGGGGGAGAGGGATACGCAGTATTTT. This sequence encodes CASSLGERDTQYF.

The chain has TRBV6-5 and TRBJ1-6, with D perhaps matching TRBD1 (6 bases). The germline V gene has CDR1 MNHEY and CDR2 SVGAGI. The CDR3 has 15 residues. V was cut by 0 bases and J by 4 bases, with 7 bases left in between. The CDR3 reads CASSYSQGYNSPLHF. CDR3 nucleotides: TGTGCCAGCAGTTACTCCCAGGGGTATAATTCACCCCTCCACTTT.

The gene calls are TRBV7-2 and TRBJ2-1; 13 bases fit TRBD2. CDR1 and CDR2 from the germline V gene are SGHTA and FQGNSA. The CDR3 contains 18 residues. V gave up 0 bases and J gave up 6 bases; unmatched junction bases: 8. CDR3 sequence reads: CASSLALRLAGGINEQFF. CDR3 coding DNA: TGTGCCAGCAGCTTAGCGCTGAGACTAGCGGGGGGAATCAATGAGCAGTTCTTC.

This chain uses TRBV28 with TRBJ1-1; D perhaps matches TRBD1 (6 bases). Germline assignment: CDR1 MDHEN and CDR2 SYDVKM. V shed 6 bases and J shed 1 base, with 12 bases lying between them. This CDR3 has 14 amino acids. For the CDR3, the DNA is TGTGCCAGCAGCCAACAGGGAGCGAACACTGAAGCTTTCTTT. The encoded protein is CASSQQGANTEAFF.

The V and J genes are TRBV29-1 and TRBJ2-7; TRBD1 matches 8 bases. With V trimmed by 4 bases and J by 6 bases, 8 bases remained unmatched. Germline CDR1 and CDR2: SQVTM and ANQGSEA. This CDR3 has 13 residues. CDR3 DNA: TGCAGCGTTGGGCCTGACAGGGGTGGCGAGCAGTACTTC. Protein product: CSVGPDRGGEQYF.

The J gene is TRBJ2-1, the V gene TRBV19; D is uncertain. The germline V and J ends were trimmed by 10 bases and 3 bases, with 7 bases remaining between them. Germline V gene sequence: CDR1 LNHDA, CDR2 SQIVND (reference sequence). CDR3 size: 11 residues. The DNA of the CDR3 is TGTGCCACCTTAGACTACAATGAGCAGTTCTTC. Translated: CATLDYNEQFF.

The genes are TRBV5-8 and TRBJ2-1; 11 bases fit TRBD2. Germline V gives CDR1 SGHTS, CDR2 YDEGEE. The CDR3 has 18 residues. The V segment lost 4 bases and the J segment 7 bases; nucleotides outside the gene matches: 16. This CDR3 is CASSLLNLIAGGRNEQFF. The CDR3 coding sequence is TGTGCCAGCAGCCTCCTGAACTTAATAGCGGGAGGGCGAAATGAGCAGTTCTTC.

This clone appeared a few times. The J gene is TRBJ2-6, the V gene TRBV25-1; 10 bases fit TRBD2. V lost 4 bases, J lost 0 bases, and 3 bases stayed unmatched. Looked up from germline, CDR1 is MGHDK and CDR2 is SYGVNS. CDR3 length equals 17 residues. The CDR3 protein is CASSGTSGRSGANVLTF. DNA for the CDR3: TGTGCCAGCAGTGGGACTAGCGGACGCTCTGGGGCCAACGTCCTGACTTTC.